A selection of T cell receptor beta chains follows, all from one sample in a study of cytomegalovirus exposure and HLA in healthy donors. Assay used: immunoSEQ multiplex PCR; TCRdb lists only in-frame clones, some missing. The table lists some 160,000 clones, approximately 90% of them singletons. Sequencing input: PBMCs. These receptors were taken from a young man in good health and CMV-seronegative. Each CDR3 is given with its conserved first and last residue. The D gene is left open where the match is weak. The size entry is marked missing in some rows and otherwise reads once, few, many or a size class.

TRBD1 | TRBJ1-1 | TRBV6-6 | - | TGTGCCAGCAGCCTGACAGGGTCTGAAGCTTTCTTT | CASSLTGSEAFF
- | TRBJ2-1 | TRBV6-5 | - | TGTGCCAGCAGGCCCTCGTGGAGCTCCTACAATGAGCAGTTCTTC | CASRPSWSSYNEQFF
TRBD1 | TRBJ1-5 | TRBV4-3 | - | TGCGCCAGCAGCCAGACGACAGGGAATCAGCCCCAGCATTTT | CASSQTTGNQPQHF
- | TRBJ2-1 | TRBV6-5 | - | TGTGCCAGCAGCCAGACAGGCCCCAGAAGGGATGAGCAGTTCTTC | CASSQTGPRRDEQFF
TRBD1 | TRBJ1-2 | TRBV5-6 | - | TGTGCCAGCAGCTTCAGGGGGATGAGCTATGGCTACACCTTC | CASSFRGMSYGYTF
- | TRBJ2-5 | TRBV2 | - | TGTGCCAGCAGTGCTGTAACTACACAAGAGACCCAGTACTTC | CASSAVTTQETQYF
- | TRBJ1-1 | TRBV5-1 | - | TGCGCCAGCAGCTTGGGCCAGGCAAGCACTGAAGCTTTCTTT | CASSLGQASTEAFF
- | TRBJ1-2 | TRBV7-2 | - | TGTGCCAGCACCCTGACGGGGGGCGGGGATGGCTACACCTTC | CASTLTGGGDGYTF
- | TRBJ1-4 | TRBV6-1 | - | TGTGCCAGCAGCGAGGGGGGGGCTAATGAAAAACTGTTTTTT | CASSEGGANEKLFF
TRBD2 | TRBJ2-7 | TRBV6-5 | - | TGTGCCAGCATCAACCTAGCGGGAGGGAGCGAGCAGTACTTC | CASINLAGGSEQYF
TRBD1 | TRBJ2-7 | TRBV2 | - | TGTGCCAGCAGTCAGACAGGGGTTAGCCACGAGCAGTACTTC | CASSQTGVSHEQYF
TRBD2 | TRBJ2-6 | TRBV19 | - | TGTGCCAGCGGGGTGAGCGGGAGACTTTATGGGGCCAACGTCCTGACTTTC | CASGVSGRLYGANVLTF
TRBD2 | TRBJ2-7 | TRBV19 | once | TGTGCCAGTAGTATAGATGCTAGCGGGAGCCTCGACGAGCAGTACTTC | CASSIDASGSLDEQYF
TRBD1 | TRBJ1-6 | TRBV28 | - | TGTGCCAGCAGTTTAGAGGGGGCGGGCAATTCACCCCTCCACTTT | CASSLEGAGNSPLHF